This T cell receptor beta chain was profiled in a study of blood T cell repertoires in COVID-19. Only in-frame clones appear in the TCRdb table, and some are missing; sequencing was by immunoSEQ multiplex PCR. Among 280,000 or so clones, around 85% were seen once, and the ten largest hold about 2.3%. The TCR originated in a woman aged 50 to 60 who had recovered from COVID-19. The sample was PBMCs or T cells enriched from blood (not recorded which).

The CDR3: CASSLGDSTQETQYF. CDR3 in DNA: TGTGCCAGCAGCTTGGGCGACTCGACTCAAGAGACCCAGTACTTC. J is TRBJ2-5 and V is TRBV5-8, with D unresolved. The germline V gene has CDR1 SGHTS and CDR2 YDEGEE. V was shortened by 0 bases and J by 2 bases, with 11 bases between the two germline ends. This CDR3 comprises 15 residues.